These 25 T cell receptor beta chains came from one sample sequenced in a study of blood T cells in healthy people across ages (dated by TCRdb to the mid-2010s). The library was obtained by 5' RACE. The sequencer listed for this sample is Illumina HiSeq 2500. A second PCR of about 6 to 11 cycles was performed with a sample-barcoded 5' primer and a J-beta primer mix. The public reads were reanalyzed by TCRdb: fastp trimming at Q25, MiXCR alignment, in-frame beta chains only. Under each unique CDR3 protein, matching rows form one entry showing the most common genes and DNA. The sample table lists fewer than 900,000 distinct CDR3 sequences, about 52% of them with a count of one. The top ten clones comprise 25% to 35% of the sample. Sequencing was done on a sample of blood. These TCRs come from a woman aged 60-70 years in good health.

This clonotype was detected a few times. The chain combines TRBV4-2 with TRBJ2-3; 10 bases are shared with TRBD2. In germline, CDR1 is LGHNA, CDR2 YNFKEQ. CDR3 length equals 19 residues. V shed 0 bases and J 2 bases; nucleotides not matched to a gene: 11. CDR3 sequence reads: CASSQEAVASGSHTDTQYF. CDR3 sequence (DNA): TGTGCCAGCAGCCAAGAAGCCGTGGCTAGCGGGAGTCACACAGATACGCAGTATTTT.

V and J are TRBV27 and TRBJ2-1; 9 nucleotides agree with TRBD2. The CDR3 extends over 16 amino acids. The germline V gene encodes CDR1 MNHEY and CDR2 SMNVEV (reference sequence). V lost 5 bases to trimming and J lost 7 bases; unmatched junction nucleotides: 12. The CDR3 nucleotides read TGTGCCAGCAGTGATACAGCGGGAGGAACTCGGAATGAGCAGTTCTTC. It is translated as CASSDTAGGTRNEQFF.

This clonotype was seen more than once but under ten times. The chain joins TRBV5-1 to TRBJ2-5; 13 nucleotides match TRBD2. Germline CDR1 is SGHRS and CDR2 is YFSETQ. Trimming removed 3 bases from V and 1 base from J; junction bases left unmatched: 6. This CDR3 has 17 amino acids. CDR3 protein: CASSWGGTSGIQETQYF. The CDR3 bases are TGCGCCAGCAGCTGGGGAGGGACTAGCGGGATCCAAGAGACCCAGTACTTC.

This clonotype was recorded many times. CDR3 sequence: CASSWGTEAFF. In nucleotides, the CDR3 is TGTGCCAGCAGTTGGGGGACTGAAGCTTTCTTT. The gene calls are TRBV6-5 and TRBJ1-1; D might be TRBD1 (5 bases). Trimming removed 4 bases from V and 5 bases from J, with 5 bases in between. This CDR3 is built from 11 residues. Germline CDR1 and CDR2: MNHEY and SVGAGI.

Concerning this clonotype itself: A clone one base away is much larger, so this may be a read error. The chain recombines TRBV5-1 with TRBJ1-1; no clear D gene. This CDR3 comprises 15 residues. The germline gives CDR1 SGHRS, CDR2 YFSETQ. The V gene lost 4 bases and the J gene lost 1 base, with 14 bases spanning the gap. The CDR3 nucleotides are TGCGCCAGCAGCCCCTCACCCAGCGCGAACACTGAAGCTTTCTTT. Residues: CASSPSPSANTEAFF. Variable domain in full (rest from reference TRBV5-1 and TRBJ1-1): KAGVTQTPRYLIKTRGQQVTLSCSPISGHRSVSWYQQTPGQGLQFLFEYFSETQRNKGNFPGRFSGRQFSNSRSEMNVSTLELGDSALYLCASSPSPSANTEAFFGQGTRLTVV.

There are a few counts of this clonotype. V is TRBV20-1 and J is TRBJ2-1; 10 nucleotides line up with TRBD2. Trimming cost V 6 bases and J 0 bases; bases outside gene matches: 8. The CDR3 has 16 residues. Germline V gene lookup returns CDR1 DFQATT and CDR2 SNEGSKA (reference sequence). CDR3 bases: TGCAGTGCCAACCCTATAGCGGGGGGCTCCTACAATGAGCAGTTCTTC. Translated, it gives CSANPIAGGSYNEQFF.

This chain uses TRBV3-1 with TRBJ1-2; tentatively, D is TRBD1 (5 bases). Germline V gene sequence: CDR1 LGHDT, CDR2 YNNKEL (reference sequence). V lost 4 bases to trimming and J lost 8 bases, with 23 bases between them. The CDR3 covers 16 residues. CDR3 in amino acids: CASSPRQSPSPIGYTF. In nucleotides, the CDR3 is TGTGCCAGCAGCCCCAGACAGAGTCCCTCTCCTATCGGCTACACCTTC.

The rearrangement uses TRBV7-8 and TRBJ2-5, with a weak D call TRBD1 (5 bases). The CDR3 extends over 16 amino acids. Germline-derived CDR1 and CDR2 are SGHVS and FQNEAQ. The germline V and J ends were trimmed by 2 bases and 4 bases, with 17 bases remaining between them. CDR3: CASSLFEAGRIETQYF. The CDR3 DNA reads TGTGCCAGCAGCTTATTTGAGGCAGGGCGAATAGAGACCCAGTACTTC.

The chain is built from TRBV20-1 and TRBJ2-3; D is perhaps TRBD1 or TRBD2 (5 bases each). The germline V gene encodes CDR1 DFQATT and CDR2 SNEGSKA (reference sequence). This CDR3 region has 13 residues. Trimming pared 5 bases from V and 3 bases from J, leaving 12 bases between. The CDR3 here is CSAGAGATDTQYF. For the CDR3, the DNA is TGCAGTGCTGGGGCCGGGGCGACAGATACGCAGTATTTT.

The chain recombines TRBV4-1 with TRBJ2-4; D possibly corresponds to TRBD1 (6 bases). Trimming shortened V by 2 bases and J by 1 base, and 12 bases separated the two germline ends. The germline gives CDR1 MGHRA, CDR2 YSYEKL. This CDR3 has 16 residues. CDR3 residues: CASSQRPGEAKNIQYF. As DNA, the CDR3 is TGCGCCAGCAGCCAAAGGCCAGGGGAGGCCAAAAACATTCAGTACTTC.

This clonotype appeared once. CDR3 sequence reads: CASRGIGPGQFF. The CDR3 DNA reads as TGTGCCAGCAGGGGGATTGGGCCCGGGCAGTTCTTC. V usage is TRBV14 and J usage is TRBJ2-1, with D unclear. This CDR3 has 12 residues. CDR1 and CDR2 (germline): SGHDN, FVKESK. Trimming removed 6 bases at V and 12 bases at J, with 15 bases between.

This clonotype was seen more than once but under ten times. The rearrangement links TRBV6-6 to TRBJ1-2; D is possibly TRBD1 (5 bases). Germline CDR1 and CDR2: MNHNY and SVGAGI (reference sequence). Trimming cost V 2 bases and J 4 bases, with 14 bases left between them. This CDR3 contains 15 residues. The DNA of the CDR3 is TGTGCCAGCAGTTACATCCGGGACGTCTCCTATGGCTACACCTTC. Its translation is CASSYIRDVSYGYTF.

In DNA form, the CDR3 reads TGCAGTGCCGATAGCGGGAGGTTACCTAGCACAGATACGCAGTATTTT. It specifies CSADSGRLPSTDTQYF. The chain links TRBV20-1 to TRBJ2-3; the match to TRBD2 covers 10 bases. The CDR3 length is 16 residues. Germline V lookup: CDR1 DFQATT, CDR2 SNEGSKA (reference sequence). V lost 6 bases, J lost 0 bases, and 9 bases stayed unmatched.

The chain employs TRBV4-3 and TRBJ2-2; perhaps TRBD1 as D (7 bases). Per germline, CDR1 LGHNA and CDR2 YSLEER. V gave up 1 base and J gave up 5 bases, with 17 bases separating them. CDR3 length equals 17 residues. In DNA, the CDR3 is TGCGCCAGCAGCCAAGGGCCCCCAGGGGGAGGAACCGGGGAGCTGTTTTTT. This gives the protein CASSQGPPGGGTGELFF.

The chain combines TRBV20-1 with TRBJ2-4; D may be TRBD2 (5 bases). With 3 bases removed from V and 11 bases from J, the gap between germline ends came to 8 bases. Germline-derived CDR1 and CDR2 are DFQATT and SNEGSKA (reference sequence). This CDR3 has 10 amino acids. The CDR3 DNA sequence: TGCAGTGCTAGCCTAGCTTTTCAGTACTTC. Protein: CSASLAFQYF.

This clonotype was seen only once. The chain combines TRBV30 with TRBJ1-5; weak D call: TRBD1 (6 bases). The CDR3 loop spans 13 amino acids. Germline assignment: CDR1 GTSNPN and CDR2 SVGIG (reference sequence). V was clipped by 5 bases and J by 0 bases, with 8 bases between them. For the CDR3, the DNA is TGTGCCTGGGGACAGAATAGCAATCAGCCCCAGCATTTT. It is translated as CAWGQNSNQPQHF.

The chain uses TRBV6-2 or TRBV6-3 and TRBJ2-1, with unresolved D. The CDR3 totals 13 residues. Per germline, CDR1 MNHEY and CDR2 SVGEGT. V lost 2 bases and J lost 7, with 9 bases in between. CDR3 sequence reads: CASSYPPRNEQFF. CDR3 coding DNA: TGTGCCAGCAGTTACCCGCCAAGGAATGAGCAGTTCTTC.

There are many counts of this clonotype. The rearrangement links TRBV4-3 to TRBJ2-1; 10 positions match TRBD2. The CDR3 covers 16 residues. Germline assignment: CDR1 LGHNA and CDR2 YSLEER. Trimming removed 5 bases from V and 5 bases from J; junction bases left unmatched: 9. The CDR3: CASSKLAGDLDNEQFF. The CDR3 DNA reads TGCGCCAGCAGCAAGCTAGCGGGAGATTTGGACAATGAGCAGTTCTTC.

V and J are TRBV7-2 and TRBJ2-5; TRBD2 matches 12 bases. CDR3 length: 15 amino acids. In germline, CDR1 is SGHTA, CDR2 FQGNSA. Trimming at V came to 5 bases and at J to 9 bases, leaving 10 bases not matched to a gene. The CDR3, as DNA: TGTGCCAGCAGCCTCTTAGGACTAGCGGGACAGGCCCAGTACTTC. It codes for CASSLLGLAGQAQYF. The variable domain in full, with the rest retrieved from reference TRBV7-2 and TRBJ2-5, is GAGVSQSPSNKVTEKGKDVELRCDPISGHTALYWYRQSLGQGLEFLIYFQGNSAPDKSGLPSDRFSAERTGGSVSTLTIQRTQQEDSAVYLCASSLLGLAGQAQYFGPGTRLLVL.

This clonotype was observed a handful of times. V and J are TRBV6-1 and TRBJ2-5; no definite D call. Germline CDR1 MNHNS, CDR2 SASEGT. Trimming cost V 6 bases and J 11 bases, with 19 bases left between them. The CDR3 totals 13 residues. The CDR3 DNA follows: TGTGCCAGCAGGCCGGCTTCGGCAGCCAGACAGTACTTC. It codes for CASRPASAARQYF.

This clonotype was seen a few times. V is TRBV10-3 and J is TRBJ2-5; 9 nucleotides match TRBD2. This CDR3 is built from 17 residues. Germline-derived CDR1 and CDR2 are ENHRY and SYGVKD. The J segment lost 5 bases and the V segment lost 3 bases, leaving 13 bases of the junction unmatched. The CDR3 spells CAISEPGASGIPETQYF. In nucleotides, the CDR3 is TGTGCCATCAGTGAACCAGGGGCTAGCGGGATCCCGGAGACCCAGTACTTC.

The V call is TRBV7-3, the J call TRBJ2-1; 8 positions match TRBD2. The germline V gene encodes CDR1 SGHTA and CDR2 FQGTGA. Germline trimming cut 4 bases from V and 9 bases from J; bases unmatched to any gene: 5. The CDR3 runs to 13 residues. The CDR3 region has the DNA TGTGCCAGCAGCTCCGGGACTAGTTCTGAGCAGTTCTTC. It specifies CASSSGTSSEQFF.

This clonotype was seen more than once but under ten times. V and J are TRBV20-1 and TRBJ1-2; maybe TRBD1 (6 bases). Germline CDR1 reads DFQATT; CDR2 reads SNEGSKA (reference sequence). The length of the CDR3 is 12 residues. V was pared by 5 bases and J by 0 bases, with 7 bases between. The CDR3 DNA follows: TGCAGTGCTTGGACAGCTAACTATGGCTACACCTTC. Translating gives CSAWTANYGYTF.

The chain recombines TRBV6-6 with TRBJ2-1; 8 bases line up with TRBD1. The CDR3 sequence is 16 residues long. The V gene's germline CDR1 is MNHNY and CDR2 SVGAGI (reference sequence). J lost 1 base, V lost 5 bases, and 7 bases had no gene match. In nucleotides, the CDR3 is TGTGCCAGCAGTACTACCGGACAGGGATCCTACAATGAGCAGTTCTTC. This sequence encodes CASSTTGQGSYNEQFF.

The rearrangement joins TRBV20-1 to TRBJ2-5; no firm D call. The assigned J gene may be wrong: the sequence end matches TRBJ2-7 better. Germline-derived CDR1 and CDR2 are DFQATT and SNEGSKA (reference sequence). This CDR3 comprises 14 residues. The CDR3 here is CSASASSGPYEQYF. DNA of the CDR3: TGCAGTGCTAGTGCATCATCCGGCCCCTACGAGCAGTACTTC.